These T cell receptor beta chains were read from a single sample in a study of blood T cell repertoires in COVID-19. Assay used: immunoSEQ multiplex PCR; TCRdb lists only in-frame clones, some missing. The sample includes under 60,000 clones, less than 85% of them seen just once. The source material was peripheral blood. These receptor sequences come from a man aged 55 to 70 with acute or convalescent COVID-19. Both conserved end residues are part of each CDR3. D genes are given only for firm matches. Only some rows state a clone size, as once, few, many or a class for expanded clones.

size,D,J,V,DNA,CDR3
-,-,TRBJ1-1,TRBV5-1,TGCGCCAGCAGCTTGACGGGGAGCTTAACTGAAGCTTTCTTT,CASSLTGSLTEAFF
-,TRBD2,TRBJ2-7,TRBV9,TGTGCCAGCAGCGTAGCGGGGGGGCCTACCCACGAGCAGTACTTC,CASSVAGGPTHEQYF
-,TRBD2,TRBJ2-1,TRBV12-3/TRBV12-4,TGTGCCAGCAGTTTAAGCGGGGGCGAGCAGTTCTTC,CASSLSGGEQFF
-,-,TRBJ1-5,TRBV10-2,TGCGCCAGCAGTCTACAGGGAAGCCAGCCCCAGCATTTT,CASSLQGSQPQHF
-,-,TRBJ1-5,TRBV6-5,TGTGCCAGCAGCGCGGGGGTAGGGGGCAATCAGCCCCAGCATTTT,CASSAGVGGNQPQHF
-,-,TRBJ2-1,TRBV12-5,TGTGCTAGTGGTTTGGTAGGGAGCTCCTACAATGAGCAGTTCTTC,CASGLVGSSYNEQFF
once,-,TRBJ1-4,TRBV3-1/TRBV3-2,TGTGCCAGCAGCCTTCGGGGATCACAGAGAAAACTGTTTTTT,CASSLRGSQRKLFF
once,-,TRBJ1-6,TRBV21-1,TGTGCCAGCAGCAAAACAGCCCCTACCCACATTAATTCACCCCTCCACTTT,CASSKTAPTHINSPLHF
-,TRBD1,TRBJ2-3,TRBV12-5,TGTGCTAGTGGTCCGGGACAGGCGACAGATACGCAGTATTTT,CASGPGQATDTQYF
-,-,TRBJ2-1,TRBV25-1,TGTGCCAGCAGTGAATTTAGGGGTCCCAATGAGCAGTTCTTC,CASSEFRGPNEQFF
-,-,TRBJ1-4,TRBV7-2,TGTGCCAGCAGCCGCCCGACGGGTCTTGCAACTAATGAAAAACTGTTTTTT,CASSRPTGLATNEKLFF
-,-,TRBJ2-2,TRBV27,TGTGCCAGCAGTTCACATCACACCGGGGAGCTGTTTTTT,CASSSHHTGELFF
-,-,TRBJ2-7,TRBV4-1,TGCGCCAGCAGCCAAGAGAGGACAGAGTCCTACGAGCAGTACTTC,CASSQERTESYEQYF
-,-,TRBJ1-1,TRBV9,TGTGCCAGCAGCGTAGAATTAGGGGTAAACACTGAAGCTTTCTTT,CASSVELGVNTEAFF
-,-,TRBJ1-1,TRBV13,TGTGCCAGCAGCTCCCTAGGACAGAACACTGAAGCTTTCTTT,CASSSLGQNTEAFF
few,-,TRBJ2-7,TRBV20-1,TGCAGTGCTAGAAGCGGACACGAGCAGTACTTC,CSARSGHEQYF
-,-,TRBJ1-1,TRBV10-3,TGTGCCATCAGGGTGGATCAGGGGAGCCCTGAAGCTTTCTTT,CAIRVDQGSPEAFF
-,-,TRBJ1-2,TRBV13,TGTGCCAGCAGCTTAGCTGGACAGAGTATCGTGGATGGCTACACCTTC,CASSLAGQSIVDGYTF
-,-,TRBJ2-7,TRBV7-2,TGTGCCAGCAGTCCAATGGGGGCAGCTTCCTACGAGCAGTACTTC,CASSPMGAASYEQYF
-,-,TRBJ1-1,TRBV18,TGTGCCAGCTCACTCGCCGAGGACACTGAAGCTTTCTTT,CASSLAEDTEAFF
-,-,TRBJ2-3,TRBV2,TGTGCCAGCAGTGATTGGCATAGCACAGATACGCAGTATTTT,CASSDWHSTDTQYF
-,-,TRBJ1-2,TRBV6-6,TGTGCCAGCAGTTACTCGTTGGTTCCCCGAGATGGCTACACCTTC,CASSYSLVPRDGYTF
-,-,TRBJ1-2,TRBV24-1,TGTGCCACCAGTGACCCCACCACAGGGAACCGCGACTATGGCTACACCTTC,CATSDPTTGNRDYGYTF
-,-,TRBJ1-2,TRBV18,TGTGCCAGCTCACCGGGGGGGGACTATGGCTACACCTTC,CASSPGGDYGYTF
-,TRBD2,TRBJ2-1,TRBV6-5,TGTGCCACCTCTCGGACTAGCGGGGTGTACAATGAGCAGTTCTTC,CATSRTSGVYNEQFF
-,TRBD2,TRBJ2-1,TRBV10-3,TGTGCCATCAGTGACACTAGCGGGGGGATAGATGAGCAGTTCTTC,CAISDTSGGIDEQFF
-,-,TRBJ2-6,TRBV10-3,TGTGCCATCAGTGAGTCGAGTCGGGTAATCGGTGGGGCCAACGTCCTGACTTTC,CAISESSRVIGGANVLTF
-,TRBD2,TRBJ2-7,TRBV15,TGTGCCACCAGGCCGGGAGGTCTCGGGGACGAGCAGTACTTC,CATRPGGLGDEQYF
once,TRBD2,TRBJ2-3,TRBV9,TGTGCCAGCAGCGTAGAGGGAGGGACTAGTGCGCAGTATTTT,CASSVEGGTSAQYF
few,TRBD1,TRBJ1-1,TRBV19,TGTGCCAGTAGTATTGGACAGGGGGCTGAAGCTTTCTTT,CASSIGQGAEAFF
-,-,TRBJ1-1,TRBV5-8,TGTGCCAGCAGCTATCTCGGGGGGATCGTCACTGAAGCTTTCTTT,CASSYLGGIVTEAFF